This entry lists 18 T cell receptor beta chains sequenced from one sample in a study of T cell repertoires in cytomegalovirus infection. TCRdb re-called the reads with MiXCR, one entry per CDR3 protein. The table shows around 500,000 distinct CDR3 sequences, with approximately 40% occurring only once. Their specific antigens are unknown. The sequences come from cultured PBMCs, collected from culture after CMV antigen stimulation. These receptor sequences come from a human donor in good health (CMV status not recorded). Some clones in this sample may be carry-over from other donors' samples.

The chain carries TRBV7-2 and TRBJ2-1, with TRBD2 as a possible D gene (5 bases). V shed 2 bases and J shed 10 bases, with 18 bases lying between them. The germline CDR1 and CDR2 sequences are SGHTA and FQGNSA. The CDR3 totals 15 residues. Written as DNA, the CDR3 is TGTGCCAGCAGCTTAAGGGAGTCCCCGGGCGGGGAGCAGTTCTTC. This codes for CASSLRESPGGEQFF.

The J gene is TRBJ2-1, the V gene TRBV7-2; no clear D. V dropped 2 bases and J dropped 2 bases, with 10 bases sitting between them. Germline-derived CDR1 and CDR2 are SGHTA and FQGNSA. CDR3 length equals 15 residues. The CDR3 region has the DNA TGTGCCAGCAGCTTAAGACCTCCTCCCTACAATGAGCAGTTCTTC. This codes for CASSLRPPPYNEQFF.

This clonotype has a count of ten or more. This chain joins TRBV7-2 and TRBJ1-1, with 7 nucleotides matching TRBD1. This CDR3 spans 14 amino acids. The V segment lost 5 bases and the J segment 5 bases; nucleotides outside the gene matches: 8. Germline CDR1 reads SGHTA; CDR2 reads FQGNSA. DNA of the CDR3: TGTGCCAGCAGCGTCGACAGGGTAAGGACTGAAGCTTTCTTT. Translating gives CASSVDRVRTEAFF.

This sequence joins TRBV28 and TRBJ2-1, with 8 bases that match TRBD2. The CDR3 covers 17 residues. Germline-derived CDR1 and CDR2 are MDHEN and SYDVKM. The trim removed 3 bases at V and 6 bases at J, leaving 13 bases unmatched. The CDR3 reads CASSFLTGGGRLNEQFF. The CDR3 DNA sequence: TGTGCCAGCAGTTTTTTAACCGGGGGGGGAAGGCTCAATGAGCAGTTCTTC.

This clonotype was detected a few times. This chain links TRBV7-8 with TRBJ2-3, with a weak D call TRBD2 (6 bases). The germline CDR1 and CDR2 sequences are SGHVS and FQNEAQ. The V end lost 5 bases, the J end lost 4 bases, and 13 bases lay between the germline ends. This CDR3 region has 14 residues. The CDR3 DNA sequence: TGTGCCAGCAGCCCAGGGAGGATGGCAGATACGCAGTATTTT. Encoded protein: CASSPGRMADTQYF.

The chain uses TRBV29-1 and TRBJ1-2; 8 bases are shared with TRBD1. The V and J ends lost 5 bases and 6 bases, in that order; junction bases with no gene match: 5. Per germline, CDR1 SQVTM and CDR2 ANQGSEA. CDR3 length: 12 amino acids. Here the CDR3 reads CSVTGTGDGYTF. CDR3 DNA: TGCAGCGTTACCGGGACAGGAGATGGCTACACCTTC. The full variable domain, its missing parts supplied by reference TRBV29-1 and TRBJ1-2, is SAVISQKPSRDICQRGTSLTIQCQVDSQVTMMFWYRQQPGQSLTLIATANQGSEATYESGFVIDKFPISRPNLTFSTLTVSNMSPEDSSIYLCSVTGTGDGYTFGSGTRLTVV.

In its sample, this clonotype was seen a few times. This chain links TRBV6-5 with TRBJ2-2, with 10 bases lining up with TRBD2. J lost 4 bases, V lost 2 bases, and 16 bases had no gene match. The CDR3 runs to 20 residues. CDR1 MNHEY and CDR2 SVGAGI come from the germline V gene. CDR3 coding DNA: TGTGCCAGCAGTTACGCCCGGCTAGCGGGAGCAGTGGGTAGCACCGGGGAGCTGTTTTTT. Translated, it gives CASSYARLAGAVGSTGELFF.

This chain links TRBV11-2 with TRBJ1-3; D remains unclear. V was trimmed by 4 bases and J by 8 bases, leaving 9 bases between them. Germline CDR1 SGHAT, CDR2 FQNNGV. The CDR3 is 12 amino acids. In DNA, the CDR3 is TGTGCCAGCAGCTCTCCGGTACACACCATATATTTT. Translating it yields CASSSPVHTIYF.

V usage is TRBV7-8 and J usage is TRBJ1-5; D is perhaps TRBD1 (5 bases). The V and J ends lost 5 bases and 3 bases respectively, with 11 bases between them. The CDR3 extends over 14 amino acids. Per the germline V gene, CDR1 is SGHVS and CDR2 is FQNEAQ. CDR3 loop: CASSVTALNQPQHF. CDR3 sequence (DNA): TGTGCCAGCAGCGTGACAGCTCTCAATCAGCCCCAGCATTTT. Drawing the rest from reference TRBV7-8 and TRBJ1-5, the complete variable domain is GAGVSQSPRYKVAKRGQDVALRCDPISGHVSLFWYQQALGQGPEFLTYFQNEAQLDKSGLPSDRFFAERPEGSVSTLKIQRTQQEDSAVYLCASSVTALNQPQHFGDGTRLSIL.

V is TRBV12-3 or TRBV12-4 and J is TRBJ2-3; 11 nucleotides match TRBD2. V lost 6 bases, J lost 5 bases, and 7 bases stayed unmatched. This CDR3 has 15 residues. In DNA form, the CDR3 reads TGTGCCAGCAGCGGCCCGGGACTAGCGGTAGATACGCAGTATTTT. Amino acid sequence: CASSGPGLAVDTQYF.

V usage is TRBV20-1 and J usage is TRBJ2-5, with 8 bases lining up with TRBD2. V trimming: 6 bases; J trimming: 2 bases; junction bases outside the gene matches: 5. The CDR3 is 13 amino acids. Germline V gene data show CDR1 as DFQATT and CDR2 as SNEGSKA (reference sequence). CDR3 sequence (DNA): TGCAGTGCCCCGGGGGGGTTACAAGAGACCCAGTACTTC. Translating it yields CSAPGGLQETQYF.

V and J are TRBV19 and TRBJ2-7; D unresolved. Trimming cost V 4 bases and J 3 bases, with 13 bases left between them. The CDR3 runs to 14 residues. Per germline, CDR1 LNHDA and CDR2 SQIVND (reference sequence). The CDR3 reads CASSRSGPLYEQYF. CDR3 DNA sequence: TGTGCCAGTAGTAGATCAGGTCCCCTCTACGAGCAGTACTTC.

The chain employs TRBV20-1 and TRBJ2-3; 10 nucleotides match TRBD2. The CDR3 loop spans 15 amino acids. CDR1 and CDR2 from the germline V gene are DFQATT and SNEGSKA (reference sequence). The J segment lost 5 bases and the V segment lost 2 bases, leaving 7 bases of the junction unmatched. In nucleotides, the CDR3 is TGCAGTGCTAGAAGAGCGGGAGGGCCTGGAGATACGCAGTATTTT. Translating it yields CSARRAGGPGDTQYF.

The genes are TRBV6-1 and TRBJ2-5, with unresolved D. Germline values: CDR1 MNHNS, CDR2 SASEGT. Trimming pared 1 base from V and 4 bases from J, leaving 10 bases between. The CDR3 loop spans 14 amino acids. The CDR3 bases are TGTGCCAGCAGTGAAGTGGGCAGGACAGAGACCCAGTACTTC. Translation: CASSEVGRTETQYF.

This clonotype has at least ten counts. The chain combines TRBV7-2 with TRBJ2-7; maybe TRBD1 (5 bases). The CDR3 runs 14 residues. The V gene lost 4 bases and the J gene lost 3 bases, with 13 bases spanning the gap. CDR1 is SGHTA, CDR2 FQGNSA, per germline. The CDR3 protein is CASSWTPWGYEQYF. In DNA form, the CDR3 reads TGTGCCAGCAGCTGGACACCCTGGGGCTACGAGCAGTACTTC.

This clonotype was seen a few times. CDR3 region: CASRFGQPALGAFF. The CDR3 coding sequence is TGTGCCAGCAGATTTGGACAGCCAGCCCTCGGGGCTTTCTTT. The chain has TRBV12-3 or TRBV12-4 and TRBJ1-1; maybe TRBD1 (6 bases). V gave up 6 bases and J gave up 11 bases, with 22 bases separating them. The CDR3 consists of 14 residues.

This rearrangement joins TRBV28 to TRBJ1-2, with 7 positions matching TRBD1. With 2 bases clipped from V and 5 bases from J, the junction kept 5 bases outside the gene matches. The CDR3 is 14 residues long. The germline CDR1 and CDR2 sequences are MDHEN and SYDVKM. DNA for the CDR3: TGTGCCAGCAGTTTAATGGGGACAGCTTATGGCTACACCTTC. Its protein is CASSLMGTAYGYTF.

For the CDR3, the DNA is TGTGCCAGCAGCGAGCGGACTAGCGGGAACAATGAGCAGTTCTTC. Translated, it gives CASSERTSGNNEQFF. The chain uses TRBV7-2 and TRBJ2-1, with TRBD2 matching over 12 bases. The germline V gene encodes CDR1 SGHTA and CDR2 FQGNSA. Trimming took 5 bases from V and 5 from J; bases not matched to a gene: 4. The CDR3 is 15 residues long. The variable domain in full, with the rest retrieved from reference TRBV7-2 and TRBJ2-1, is GAGVSQSPSNKVTEKGKDVELRCDPISGHTALYWYRQSLGQGLEFLIYFQGNSAPDKSGLPSDRFSAERTGGSVSTLTIQRTQQEDSAVYLCASSERTSGNNEQFFGPGTRLTVL.